Each of the 22 T cell receptor beta chains below was sequenced from the same sample in a study of technical replicates of blood from a handful of donors. Repertoires were generated with immunoSEQ multiplex PCR, while TCRdb's copy carries only in-frame clones and drops some. In the table there are around 60,000 clones, almost 95% of which are singletons. Sequences were obtained from PBMCs. The receptors stem from a human donor in good health. Some clones in this sample may be carry-over from other donors' samples.

The CDR3 protein is CASSLYGRSQETQYF. The CDR3 bases are TGTGCCAGCAGTTTATACGGGAGATCCCAAGAGACCCAGTACTTC. The chain combines TRBV27 with TRBJ2-5; D perhaps matches TRBD2 (6 bases). V was trimmed by 1 base and J by 1 base, leaving 10 bases between them. This CDR3 is 15 amino acids long. In germline, CDR1 is MNHEY, CDR2 SMNVEV (reference sequence).

This clone was recorded once. The V and J genes are TRBV6-5 and TRBJ2-2; 8 nucleotides line up with TRBD1. Trimming took 5 bases from V and 7 from J; bases not matched to a gene: 6. CDR3 length equals 14 residues. Germline V gene lookup returns CDR1 MNHEY and CDR2 SVGAGI. CDR3 protein: CASSTGTGYGELFF. The DNA of the CDR3 is TGTGCCAGCAGTACCGGGACAGGCTACGGGGAGCTGTTTTTT.

The chain couples TRBV6-5 to TRBJ2-2; the D gene is possibly TRBD2 (5 bases). This CDR3 has 13 residues. The V end lost 6 bases, the J end lost 6 bases, and 11 bases lay between the germline ends. Germline-derived CDR1 and CDR2 are MNHEY and SVGAGI. The chain's CDR3 is CASRLGMSGELFF. The CDR3 DNA follows: TGTGCCAGCAGACTAGGAATGTCCGGGGAGCTGTTTTTT.

The J gene is TRBJ2-5, the V gene TRBV29-1; 10 bases fit TRBD2. Germline CDR1 is SQVTM and CDR2 is ANQGSEA. The CDR3 length is 14 residues. With V trimmed by 7 bases and J by 5 bases, 10 bases remained unmatched. The CDR3 here is CSGASGRSTETQYF. As DNA, the CDR3 is TGCAGCGGCGCTAGCGGGAGATCAACGGAGACCCAGTACTTC.

The chain couples TRBV4-2 to TRBJ2-3; TRBD2 matches at 12 bases. V lost 4 bases and J lost 4; bases outside the gene matches: 12. The germline V gene encodes CDR1 LGHNA and CDR2 YNFKEQ. This CDR3 comprises 18 residues. The CDR3 nucleotides read TGTGCCAGCAGCCGGGTGGGAACTAGCGGGGGGCTAGCAGATACGCAGTATTTT. Protein sequence: CASSRVGTSGGLADTQYF.

The chain carries TRBV4-3 and TRBJ2-7, with TRBD2 identical over 8 bases. Germline loops: CDR1 LGHNA, CDR2 YSLEER. V lost 0 bases and J lost 3; bases outside the gene matches: 4. The CDR3 runs 15 residues. The CDR3 protein is CASSQDREGRYEQYF. The CDR3 bases are TGCGCCAGCAGCCAAGACCGGGAGGGCCGCTACGAGCAGTACTTC.

A single count supports this clone. The chain joins TRBV4-2 to TRBJ1-2; D uncertain. The CDR3 loop spans 14 amino acids. Per the germline V gene, CDR1 is LGHNA and CDR2 is YNFKEQ. The ends were cut back, 3 bases at V and 7 bases at J, with 15 bases in the middle. The CDR3 DNA sequence: TGTGCCAGCAGCCAGTACGGAGGGTTTGGTGGCTACACCTTC. Residues: CASSQYGGFGGYTF.

CDR3 in amino acids: CASTLTSGGAREQFF. The DNA for the CDR3 is TGTGCCAGCACCCTTACTAGCGGGGGGGCTAGAGAGCAGTTCTTC. This sequence joins TRBV6-5 and TRBJ2-1, with 13 bases lining up with TRBD2. After removal of 7 bases from V and 10 bases from J, the junction contained 10 bases not matched to a gene. This CDR3 has 15 amino acids. Germline CDR1 reads MNHEY; CDR2 reads SVGAGI.

This chain joins TRBV29-1 and TRBJ2-1; TRBD2 aligns across 10 bases. CDR1 SQVTM and CDR2 ANQGSEA come from the germline V gene. The CDR3 has 13 residues. V gave up 7 bases and J gave up 6 bases; unmatched junction bases: 6. DNA for the CDR3: TGCAGCGGCCTAGCGGGGGTACTCAATGAGCAGTTCTTC. It specifies CSGLAGVLNEQFF.

The chain employs TRBV5-6 and TRBJ2-1; 9 positions match TRBD2. J gave up 3 bases and V 1 base, and 8 bases lay outside the gene matches. The germline V gene encodes CDR1 SGHDT and CDR2 YYEEEE. The CDR3 consists of 17 residues. CDR3: CASSLSSGRTNYNEQFF. As DNA, the CDR3 is TGTGCCAGCAGCTTGTCCAGCGGGAGGACGAACTACAATGAGCAGTTCTTC.

The rearrangement joins TRBV18 to TRBJ1-1, with D uncertain. The CDR3 is 14 residues long. The V gene lost 3 bases and the J gene lost 0 bases, with 8 bases spanning the gap. Germline V gene lookup returns CDR1 KGHSH and CDR2 LQKENI. The CDR3 DNA reads as TGTGCCAGCTCACCGAGTACGGTGAACACTGAAGCTTTCTTT. It encodes CASSPSTVNTEAFF.

The chain joins TRBV7-9 to TRBJ2-5, with a possible D match to TRBD2 (5 bases). The V end lost 5 bases, the J end lost 2 bases, and 9 bases lay between the germline ends. This CDR3 comprises 13 residues. Germline CDR1 reads SEHNR; CDR2 reads FQNEAQ (reference sequence). CDR3 region: CASSDREQETQYF. CDR3 nucleotides: TGTGCCAGCAGCGACCGGGAACAAGAGACCCAGTACTTC. The complete variable domain, with remaining parts taken from reference TRBV7-9 and TRBJ2-5, reads DTGVSQNPRHKITKRGQNVTFRCDPISEHNRLYWYRQTLGQGPEFLTYFQNEAQLEKSRLLSDRFSAERPKGSFSTLEIQRTEQGDSAMYLCASSDREQETQYFGPGTRLLVL.

The rearrangement joins TRBV6-5 to TRBJ2-5; 7 bases match TRBD2. Germline CDR1 reads MNHEY; CDR2 reads SVGAGI. This CDR3 is 14 amino acids long. V gave up 5 bases and J gave up 5 bases; unmatched junction bases: 8. The CDR3 sequence: CASSGLGGWETQYF. The CDR3 DNA reads TGTGCCAGCAGTGGTTTGGGGGGGTGGGAGACCCAGTACTTC.

This clone was recorded once. The rearrangement links TRBV30 to TRBJ1-3, with D possibly matching TRBD1 (6 bases). The CDR3 consists of 14 residues. Trimming pared 8 bases from V and 4 bases from J, leaving 18 bases between. Looked up from germline, CDR1 is GTSNPN and CDR2 is SVGIG (reference sequence). The CDR3 protein is CATLQGPGGNTIYF. DNA of the CDR3: TGTGCCACGTTACAGGGACCGGGGGGAAACACCATATATTTT.

The chain employs TRBV5-8 and TRBJ2-7, with D unclear. CDR1 and CDR2 from the germline V gene are SGHTS and YDEGEE. The length of the CDR3 is 16 residues. V was clipped by 1 base and J by 2 bases, with 16 bases between them. CDR3 sequence (DNA): TGTGCCAGCAGCTTGACCAACTACCTTGGCGCCTACGAGCAGTACTTC. The encoded protein is CASSLTNYLGAYEQYF.

V and J are TRBV5-1 and TRBJ2-1, with no clear D. Trimming removed 5 bases from V and 0 bases from J, with 12 bases in between. CDR3 length equals 15 residues. Germline-derived CDR1 and CDR2 are SGHRS and YFSETQ. CDR3 nucleotides: TGCGCCAGCAGAGCCGACTCTAGCTCCTACAATGAGCAGTTCTTC. Amino acid sequence: CASRADSSSYNEQFF.

The chain is built from TRBV11-2 and TRBJ1-5; possible D gene TRBD1, 5 bases. Trimming left V 3 bases short and J 12 bases short, with 15 bases between. Per the germline V gene, CDR1 is SGHAT and CDR2 is FQNNGV. The CDR3 is 13 residues long. CDR3 nucleotide sequence: TGTGCCAGCAGCTTCTTGGAGGGAGGGGTCCAGCATTTT. Translated, it gives CASSFLEGGVQHF. The full variable domain, in which reference TRBV11-2 and TRBJ1-5 provide the parts outside the CDR3, is EAGVAQSPRYKIIEKRQSVAFWCNPISGHATLYWYQQILGQGPKLLIQFQNNGVVDDSQLPKDRFSAERLKGVDSTLKIQPAKLEDSAVYLCASSFLEGGVQHFGDGTRLSIL.

The chain joins TRBV12-5 to TRBJ2-7, with 10 bases aligning to TRBD2. CDR3 length: 15 residues. Trimming took 1 base from V and 5 from J; bases not matched to a gene: 5. Germline V gives CDR1 LGHNT, CDR2 FRNRAP. The CDR3 DNA is TGTGCTAGTGGTTTGGAACCTAGCGGGAGTAACGAGCAGTACTTC. The encoded protein is CASGLEPSGSNEQYF.

In this sample, this clone turned up once. The CDR3 loop is CASSSTLGAETQYF. CDR3 DNA: TGCGCCAGCAGCTCAACTCTCGGAGCGGAGACCCAGTACTTC. This chain uses TRBV5-1 with TRBJ2-5; no definite D call. The germline V gene encodes CDR1 SGHRS and CDR2 YFSETQ. V was pared by 3 bases and J by 5 bases, with 14 bases between. The CDR3 loop spans 14 amino acids.

The CDR3: CASSTGLAGGQETQYF. The CDR3 nucleotides read TGCGCCAGCAGCACGGGACTAGCGGGGGGACAAGAGACCCAGTACTTC. This sequence joins TRBV5-1 and TRBJ2-5, with 15 nucleotides matching TRBD2. Germline V lookup: CDR1 SGHRS, CDR2 YFSETQ. The CDR3 extends over 16 amino acids. Unmatched junction bases numbered 3, after V lost 4 bases and J lost 2 bases. The variable domain in full, completed from reference TRBV5-1 and TRBJ2-5, reads KAGVTQTPRYLIKTRGQQVTLSCSPISGHRSVSWYQQTPGQGLQFLFEYFSETQRNKGNFPGRFSGRQFSNSRSEMNVSTLELGDSALYLCASSTGLAGGQETQYFGPGTRLLVL.

This chain connects TRBV7-2 to TRBJ1-1; TRBD1 agrees at 11 bases. Germline V gene data show CDR1 as SGHTA and CDR2 as FQGNSA. The V and J ends lost 5 bases and 5 bases, in that order; junction bases with no gene match: 7. The CDR3 contains 15 residues. In nucleotides, the CDR3 is TGTGCCAGCAGCATGGACAGGGGGCGTCAGACTGAAGCTTTCTTT. Amino acids: CASSMDRGRQTEAFF.

The rearrangement joins TRBV7-2 to TRBJ2-4; D possibly corresponds to TRBD2 (5 bases). V lost 6 bases to trimming and J lost 1 base, with 10 bases between them. The CDR3 has 14 amino acids. CDR1 and CDR2 (germline): SGHTA, FQGNSA. This CDR3 is CASRLTTAKNIQYF. The CDR3 nucleotides read TGTGCCAGCAGGCTGACTACTGCCAAAAACATTCAGTACTTC.